This T cell receptor beta chain is from a study of T cells in Graves' hyperthyroidism and ophthalmopathy. CDR3 length: 14 amino acids. Per the germline V gene, CDR1 is SGHRS and CDR2 is YFSETQ. Trimming shortened V by 2 bases and J by 6 bases, and 9 bases separated the two germline ends. Orbital computed tomography, thyroid ultrasound, serum thyroxine and TRAb, and clinical symptoms together informed the diagnoses. RNA transcripts provided the source from which TCR beta CDR3 regions were amplified. With the HTBI primer set, the TCR CDR3 went through a first round of RT-PCR. Using its own MiXCR run on the multiplex PCR reads, TCRdb lists one record per CDR3 protein. Found here are hundreds of thousands of distinct CDR3 sequences, around 24% of them singletons; the top ten hold about a third. This clonotype was found many times.

This TCR came from a woman in her 40s with Graves' ophthalmopathy. The sample consisted of blood. The chain employs TRBV5-1 and TRBJ1-6; D may be TRBD1 (5 bases). CDR3 sequence (DNA): TGCGCCAGCAGCTTTGACAGTCGTAATTCACCCCTCCACTTT. Its translation is CASSFDSRNSPLHF.